The rows below give T cell receptor beta chains drawn from one sample of a study of T cells expressing NK-cell markers. Following a re-call of the 5' RACE reads, TCRdb has one entry per CDR3 protein and lacks DNA. Its listing shows 500,000 to 700,000 distinct CDR3 sequences. The material sequenced was blood T cells: a sorted CD56 or NKG2C T cell subset, CD4+ or CD8+ T cells, or bulk PBMC T cells (not recorded which). The source is a man aged 18 to 29 in good health. The CDR3 runs from the conserved cysteine through the conserved F or W.

>TRBV6-1|TRBJ2-3
CASRGLVTSTDTQYF
>TRBV18|TRBJ2-7
CASSPPRGPSYEQYF
>TRBV4-2|TRBJ1-5
CASSQDGQGDQPQHF
>TRBV5-1|TRBJ2-1
CASSFGVFGGVLVYNEQFF
>TRBV5-1|TRBJ2-2
CASSVWTGGDTGELFF
>TRBV12-3/TRBV12-4|TRBJ2-7
CASSLAEDGQQYF
>TRBV28|TRBJ2-3
CASSPYLNSGREADTQYF
>TRBV5-1|TRBJ1-1
CASSLVQVTLTDTEAFF
>TRBV11-1|TRBJ2-1
CASSSSQGLAGEGEQFF
>TRBV7-2|TRBJ1-2
CASSLVKGYTF
>TRBV12-3/TRBV12-4|TRBJ2-7
CASSRHDGTYEQYF
>TRBV6-6|TRBJ2-5
CASSRDETQYF
>TRBV20-1|TRBJ2-3
CSARDVFGGPGPDTQYF
>TRBV6-2/TRBV6-3|TRBJ2-3
CASSSGTSRLTDTQYF
>TRBV18|TRBJ1-3
CASSQIGQGVAGNTIYF
>TRBV20-1|TRBJ2-7
CSARDPQRETYEQYF
>TRBV20-1|TRBJ1-2
CSARRTGYGGYTF
>TRBV12-3/TRBV12-4|TRBJ2-3
CASSPGGSFTDTQYF
>TRBV24-1|TRBJ2-1
CATSDPTSGRPRGEQFF
>TRBV6-1|TRBJ2-7
CASSLTSGFAYEQYF
>TRBV6-1|TRBJ1-1
CASSEQLTEAFF
>TRBV7-3|TRBJ2-1
CASSQLAVGGEQFF
>TRBV12-3/TRBV12-4|TRBJ2-1
CASRSPGSGNEQFF
>TRBV29-1|TRBJ1-1
CSVVYQQGWERAEAFF
>TRBV20-1|TRBJ2-5
CSASYIETQYF
>TRBV7-9|TRBJ2-1
CASSRPGGLDNEQFF
>TRBV12-3/TRBV12-4|TRBJ2-7
CASTEVYRAEQYF
>TRBV7-2|TRBJ1-5
CASSQQVGSNQPQHF
>TRBV29-1|TRBJ2-7
CSVEVSAGLQGEQYF
>TRBV14|TRBJ2-7
CASSRTTLYEQYF
>TRBV10-3|TRBJ1-3
CAISESTGHGNTIYF
>TRBV7-8|TRBJ2-5
CASSPFSGKETQYF
>TRBV20-1|TRBJ2-3
CSAVGQGTTDTQYF
>TRBV5-6|TRBJ2-3
CASSRDRGREDTQYF
>TRBV9|TRBJ2-1
CASSVSGGRSREQFF
>TRBV6-1|TRBJ1-4
CASSEGTGLREKLFF
>TRBV29-1|TRBJ1-2
CSVEDPWARMNYGYTF
>TRBV10-3|TRBJ2-1
CAISKGEGNEQFF
>TRBV12-3/TRBV12-4|TRBJ2-3
CASSLSPSRDTQYF
>TRBV2|TRBJ1-2
CACKRGLKDYTF
>TRBV5-1|TRBJ2-7
CASSLGSVPGEQYF
>TRBV5-1|TRBJ2-3
CASRVGRIPPDTQYF